This T cell receptor beta chain was documented in a study of vaccination effects on CD4 cells after COVID-19. Background on the study: It was two doses of either the BNT162b2 or mRNA-1273 vaccine that participants received. Study results and limitations: Spike-reactive clones present post-vaccine in convalescents were predominantly new vaccine-induced clones.

A few counts support this clone. The antigen remains unidentified. Prior to sequencing, the ViraFEST assay stimulated PBMC with viral peptide pools, which expanded the antigen-specific CD4+ T cells. When ten to eleven days of culture had elapsed, CD4+ T cells were isolated. The person acquired a PCR-confirmed SARS-CoV-2 infection between March and December 2020. Wells each received under 2.5 million PBMC, cultured with roughly 9.4 IU/ml IL-2 and 10 ug/ml peptides. Assay used: immunoSEQ multiplex PCR; TCRdb lists only in-frame clones, some missing. The top ten clones hold around 30% of a sample with approximately 30,000 clones, 72% of them seen once. After removal of 5 bases from V and 7 bases from J, the junction contained 2 bases not matched to a gene. Germline CDR1 SGHTA, CDR2 FQGTGA. This CDR3 comprises 15 residues.

The material sequenced was CD4+ T cells from PBMCs cultured with a peptide pool, taken before COVID-19 vaccination. The V call is TRBV7-3, the J call TRBJ2-1; 16 nucleotides line up with TRBD2. This sequence originates from a human donor who had a prior SARS-CoV-2 infection. CDR3 amino acids: CASSMGLAGGNEQFF. The CDR3 nucleotides are TGTGCCAGCAGCATGGGACTAGCGGGGGGGAATGAGCAGTTCTTC.